The 23 T cell receptor beta chains presented below share a single source sample, sequenced in a study of cytomegalovirus exposure and HLA in healthy donors. PCR was performed using 60 Vbeta and 13 Jbeta primers. The assay was immunoSEQ multiplex PCR, and TCRdb's table has in-frame clones only and misses some. The repertoire has 150,000 to 160,000 clones, roughly 80% of them found once; the top ten carry about 6.4%. The material sequenced was PBMCs. These receptors originate from a woman between 50 and 59 years old in good health and CMV-seropositive.

The chain recombines TRBV13 with TRBJ1-4, with D hard to call. This CDR3 has 10 amino acids. Per the germline V gene, CDR1 is PRHDT and CDR2 is FYEKMQ (reference sequence). DNA for the CDR3: TGTGCAGCGGGGAGTGAAAAACTGTTTTTT. Encoded protein: CAAGSEKLFF. Filled out from reference TRBV13 and TRBJ1-4, the complete variable domain reads AAGVIQSPRHLIKEKRETATLKCYPIPRHDTVYWYQQGPGQDPQFLISFYEKMQSDKGSIPDRFSAQQFSDYHSELNMSSLELGDSALYFCAAGSEKLFFGSGTQLSVL.

DNA of the CDR3: TGTGCCAGCAGTGACGGTCCGGGGGACACTGAAGCTTTCTTT. The encoded protein is CASSDGPGDTEAFF. The rearrangement uses TRBV6-4 and TRBJ1-1; possibly TRBD1 for D (5 bases). From germline, CDR1 is MRHNA and CDR2 SNTAGT. V lost 2 bases to trimming and J lost 3 bases, with 10 bases between them. The CDR3 is 14 residues long.

The J gene is TRBJ2-1, the V gene TRBV6-5; 10 positions match TRBD2. The V and J ends lost 2 bases and 8 bases, in that order; junction bases with no gene match: 6. The CDR3 totals 15 residues. From germline, CDR1 is MNHEY and CDR2 SVGAGI. The chain's CDR3 is CASSYGAGGPYEQFF. The CDR3 nucleotides are TGTGCCAGCAGTTACGGAGCGGGGGGGCCCTATGAGCAGTTCTTC.

The DNA for the CDR3 is TGCGCCAGCAGCCAAGCCGGGACAGCGAACTATGGCTACACCTTC. Encoded protein: CASSQAGTANYGYTF. The chain links TRBV4-1 to TRBJ1-2; TRBD1 matches 7 bases. V dropped 1 base and J dropped 2; count of bases not matched to a gene: 4. Germline loops: CDR1 MGHRA, CDR2 YSYEKL. This CDR3 region has 15 residues.

V is TRBV27 and J is TRBJ1-6; D is unclear. CDR3 length equals 13 residues. Trimming stripped 3 bases from V and 10 bases from J, with 10 bases between. In germline, CDR1 is MNHEY, CDR2 SMNVEV (reference sequence). The CDR3: CASSFAGESPLHF. For the CDR3, the DNA is TGTGCCAGCAGTTTCGCCGGGGAGTCACCCCTCCACTTT.

The chain recombines TRBV6-5 with TRBJ2-7, with 8 bases fitting TRBD1. The CDR3 spans 14 residues. The ends lost 6 bases at V and 3 bases at J; junction bases unmatched: 7. Germline V lookup: CDR1 MNHEY, CDR2 SVGAGI. The CDR3 DNA reads TGTGCCAGCAGCCCTACAGGGGGGAACTACGAGCAGTACTTC. This sequence encodes CASSPTGGNYEQYF.

The genes are TRBV6-1 and TRBJ2-1; the match to TRBD2 covers 8 bases. This CDR3 has 14 residues. Looked up from germline, CDR1 is MNHNS and CDR2 is SASEGT. Trimming removed 7 bases from V and 5 bases from J; junction bases left unmatched: 7. The CDR3 is CASNGRGVNNEQFF. As DNA, the CDR3 is TGTGCCAGCAATGGGCGGGGGGTTAACAATGAGCAGTTCTTC.

Details on this clone: An end of the junction does not agree with germline; a read error may underlie this. V and J are TRBV7-9 and TRBJ2-1; D unresolved. From germline, CDR1 is SEHNR and CDR2 FQNEAQ (reference sequence). CDR3 length: 15 amino acids. CDR3 nucleotide sequence: TGTGCCGGCAGCTTACTGGTGGGCCTATTCAATGAGCAGTTCTTC. Its protein is CAGSLLVGLFNEQFF.

This clone was picked up one time. The CDR3 spells CASSHPSGGRTDTQYF. CDR3 nucleotides: TGTGCCAGCAGCCACCCTAGCGGGGGCCGTACAGATACGCAGTATTTT. V usage is TRBV14 and J usage is TRBJ2-3; 10 nucleotides agree with TRBD2. CDR1 is SGHDN, CDR2 FVKESK, per germline. This CDR3 has 16 residues. The junction had 6 bases not matched to a gene; V was cut back by 3 bases and J by 3 bases. Together with reference TRBV14 and TRBJ2-3, the CDR3 gives the full variable domain: EAGVTQFPSHSVIEKGQTVTLRCDPISGHDNLYWYRRVMGKEIKFLLHFVKESKQDESGMPNNRFLAERTGGTYSTLKVQPAELEDSGVYFCASSHPSGGRTDTQYFGPGTRLTVL.

The chain couples TRBV19 to TRBJ1-5, with D perhaps TRBD1 (6 bases). The CDR3 has 15 residues. Germline V gene sequence: CDR1 LNHDA, CDR2 SQIVND (reference sequence). The V gene lost 6 bases and the J gene lost 0 bases, with 12 bases spanning the gap. CDR3 loop: CASREDSYSNQPQHF. As DNA, the CDR3 is TGTGCCAGTAGGGAGGACAGTTATAGCAATCAGCCCCAGCATTTT.

The V and J genes are TRBV4-3 and TRBJ1-3; D may be TRBD1 (5 bases). This CDR3 region has 16 residues. The ends were cut back, 1 base at V and 0 bases at J, with 10 bases in the middle. Germline lookup yields CDR1 LGHNA and CDR2 YSLEER. The CDR3 DNA sequence: TGCGCCAGCAGCCAAGCCCCAGGGCACTCTGGAAACACCATATATTTT. Its translation: CASSQAPGHSGNTIYF.

V and J are TRBV7-6 and TRBJ2-2, with D perhaps TRBD1 (5 bases). From germline, CDR1 is SGHVS and CDR2 FNYEAQ. The CDR3 length is 15 residues. V gave up 5 bases and J gave up 4 bases, with 14 bases separating them. The CDR3 loop reads CASSAQTVSTGELFF. In DNA, the CDR3 is TGTGCCAGCAGCGCTCAGACAGTTTCCACCGGGGAGCTGTTTTTT.

This clone was detected only a few times. This rearrangement joins TRBV7-2 to TRBJ1-1, with D perhaps matching TRBD1 (5 bases). Germline V gene sequence: CDR1 SGHTA, CDR2 FQGNSA. The CDR3 has 16 amino acids. V lost 1 base and J 1 base, leaving 13 bases between the germline ends. The CDR3 reads CASSLGRGRENTEAFF. CDR3 sequence (DNA): TGTGCCAGCAGCTTAGGCCGAGGCAGGGAGAACACTGAAGCTTTCTTT.

For the CDR3, the DNA is TGTGCCAGCTCACCGCAGGGTGGCTATGAGCAGTTCTTC. Translated: CASSPQGGYEQFF. The chain couples TRBV18 to TRBJ2-1; weak D call: TRBD1 (5 bases). Germline V gene data show CDR1 as KGHSH and CDR2 as LQKENI. V was cut by 3 bases and J by 8 bases, with 11 bases left in between. The CDR3 has 13 amino acids.

The sample holds a few counts of this clone. The rearrangement uses TRBV7-2 and TRBJ2-2; 7 bases are shared with TRBD2. V was clipped by 5 bases and J by 1 base; unmatched bases: 4. The CDR3 contains 15 residues. The V gene's germline CDR1 is SGHTA and CDR2 FQGNSA. Written as DNA, the CDR3 is TGTGCCAGCAGCCCTAGCGGCATGAACACCGGGGAGCTGTTTTTT. Protein: CASSPSGMNTGELFF.

The chain recombines TRBV25-1 with TRBJ2-1; 8 bases line up with TRBD1. The length of the CDR3 is 15 residues. The trim removed 5 bases at V and 3 bases at J, leaving 6 bases unmatched. From germline, CDR1 is MGHDK and CDR2 SYGVNS. CDR3 DNA sequence: TGTGCCAGCAGTTATGCCGGGACAGGCTACAATGAGCAGTTCTTC. Translated, it gives CASSYAGTGYNEQFF. Supplemented by reference TRBV25-1 and TRBJ2-1, the full variable domain reads EADIYQTPRYLVIGTGKKITLECSQTMGHDKMYWYQQDPGMELHLIHYSYGVNSTEKGDLSSESTVSRIRTEHFPLTLESARPSHTSQYLCASSYAGTGYNEQFFGPGTRLTVL.

This chain connects TRBV2 to TRBJ2-7, with a weak D call TRBD1 (6 bases). This CDR3 comprises 13 residues. Between the trimmed V and J ends, which lost 5 bases and 2 bases, there was a span of 10 bases. Looked up from germline, CDR1 is SNHLY and CDR2 is FYNNEI. CDR3 DNA: TGTGCCAGCAGTAAAGGGACAACCTACGAGCAGTACTTC. Protein: CASSKGTTYEQYF.

This clone turned up a few times. This sequence joins TRBV2 and TRBJ2-2; D perhaps matches TRBD2 (6 bases). With 3 bases removed from V and 6 bases from J, the gap between germline ends came to 14 bases. The CDR3 covers 15 residues. Germline V CDR1 and CDR2: SNHLY, FYNNEI. This CDR3 is CASSDGEVAPGELFF. The DNA of the CDR3 is TGTGCCAGCAGTGATGGGGAGGTAGCACCCGGGGAGCTGTTTTTT.

This clone was counted a single time. The rearrangement links TRBV27 to TRBJ2-7; maybe TRBD1 (6 bases). The germline V gene has CDR1 MNHEY and CDR2 SMNVEV (reference sequence). This CDR3 spans 14 amino acids. V was clipped by 6 bases and J by 7 bases, with 19 bases between them. CDR3 protein: CASRIQGTRGEQYF. The CDR3 DNA reads TGTGCCAGCAGGATTCAGGGGACGCGCGGGGAGCAGTACTTC.

This chain links TRBV2 with TRBJ1-2; weak D call: TRBD1 (5 bases). Germline V CDR1 and CDR2: SNHLY, FYNNEI. The CDR3 loop spans 15 amino acids. The V and J ends lost 7 bases and 6 bases respectively, with 21 bases between them. The CDR3, as DNA: TGTGCCAGCACCCTCGGGCAGGGTAAGGGGAATGGCTACACCTTC. Translation gives CASTLGQGKGNGYTF.

The CDR3 DNA follows: TGTGCCAGCTCGTCGGACAGAAAAATTTCCATGAACACTGAAGCTTTCTTT. Translation: CASSSDRKISMNTEAFF. The V gene is TRBV18, the J gene TRBJ1-1, with a tentative D call TRBD1 (6 bases). V lost 6 bases and J lost 0, with 20 bases in between. The CDR3 sequence is 17 residues long. CDR1 is KGHSH and CDR2 is LQKENI in the germline V gene. Using reference TRBV18 and TRBJ1-1 for the parts outside the CDR3, the full variable domain is NAGVMQNPRHLVRRRGQEARLRCSPMKGHSHVYWYRQLPEEGLKFMVYLQKENIIDESGMPKERFSAEFPKEGPSILRIQQVVRGDSAAYFCASSSDRKISMNTEAFFGQGTRLTVV.

The rearrangement uses TRBV6-5 and TRBJ1-2; D might be TRBD1 (5 bases). Germline-derived CDR1 and CDR2 are MNHEY and SVGAGI. CDR3 length: 14 amino acids. V shed 5 bases and J shed 4 bases, with 14 bases lying between them. The CDR3 bases are TGTGCCAGCAGTGAACCCCCGGGGGTCTATGGCTACACCTTC. Protein sequence: CASSEPPGVYGYTF.

The chain uses TRBV11-2 and TRBJ2-3, with 8 positions matching TRBD2. CDR3 length: 15 residues. V lost 7 bases to trimming and J lost 6 bases; unmatched junction nucleotides: 12. CDR1 and CDR2 from the germline V gene are SGHAT and FQNNGV. The CDR3 protein is CASTPLGGAGDTQYF. The DNA for the CDR3 is TGTGCCAGCACCCCTCTCGGGGGGGCAGGGGATACGCAGTATTTT.